This TCR beta chain was recorded in a study of shared clonotypes between healthy human individuals. V lost 4 bases, J lost 7 bases, and 8 bases stayed unmatched. CDR3 size: 14 residues. From germline, CDR1 is KGHSH and CDR2 LQKENI. In the authors' methods: Because ImmunoSEQ provided only junction sequences with no quality scores, the filtering differed. Only in-frame clones appear in the TCRdb table, and some are missing; sequencing was by immunoSEQ multiplex PCR. The DNA was the basis for D and trimming; V, J and clone size are from that table. The table includes roughly 1 million clones, around 78% detected once.

Sample: memory CD4+ T cells from PBMCs. The sample's subset: CD45RA-negative fraction. The genes are TRBV18 and TRBJ1-2; the match to TRBD1 covers 8 bases. The TCR comes from a young man in good health. Some clones in this sample may be carry-over from other donors' samples. CDR3 sequence reads: CASSLLDRDTGYTF. For the CDR3, the DNA is TGTGCCAGCTCACTGCTGGACAGGGACACTGGCTACACCTTC.